A single sample gave rise to the 24 T cell receptor beta chains below, sequenced in a study of beta chain features in type 1 diabetes. Study-level results: Type 1 diabetes patients had TCRB CDR3s that were shorter (moderately but significantly so) in all four CD4+ subsets.

Since all of the isolated RNA was reverse transcribed, expressed TCRB transcripts were what got sequenced. The assay was immunoSEQ multiplex PCR, and TCRdb's table has in-frame clones only and misses some. The table includes fewer than 55,000 clones, roughly 41% detected once. What these receptors recognize is not known. The material sequenced was Tregs from blood. The receptors here all came from a man aged 25 to 45 with type 1 diabetes.

This clone occurred once. The chain recombines TRBV4-1 with TRBJ2-2; TRBD1 agrees at 9 bases. V shed 3 bases and J 3 bases; nucleotides not matched to a gene: 8. Germline loops: CDR1 MGHRA, CDR2 YSYEKL. The CDR3 contains 17 residues. DNA of the CDR3: TGCGCCAGCAGCCACCCGAACAGGGGGCGCGACACCGGGGAGCTGTTTTTT. It codes for CASSHPNRGRDTGELFF.

The chain joins TRBV7-3 to TRBJ2-3, with D perhaps TRBD1 (6 bases). This CDR3 region has 14 residues. CDR1 is SGHTA, CDR2 FQGTGA, per germline. V was clipped by 3 bases and J by 4 bases, with 11 bases between them. CDR3 region: CASSFAGVSDTQYF. CDR3 DNA: TGTGCCAGCAGCTTTGCAGGGGTTTCAGATACGCAGTATTTT. The whole variable domain, filled in from reference TRBV7-3 and TRBJ2-3, reads GAGVSQTPSNKVTEKGKYVELRCDPISGHTALYWYRQSLGQGPEFLIYFQGTGAADDSGLPNDRFFAVRPEGSVSTLKIQRTERGDSAVYLCASSFAGVSDTQYFGPGTRLTVL.

The chain couples TRBV25-1 to TRBJ1-1; D might be TRBD1 (6 bases). Trimming took 7 bases from V and 1 from J, leaving 16 bases between them. CDR1 is MGHDK and CDR2 is SYGVNS in the germline V gene. The CDR3 is made up of 15 amino acids. This CDR3 reads CASTNRAGENTEAFF. The CDR3 DNA reads TGTGCCAGCACCAACAGGGCCGGGGAGAACACTGAAGCTTTCTTT.

This clone was seen a few times. The rearrangement joins TRBV28 to TRBJ2-1; D gene uncertain. Per the germline V gene, CDR1 is MDHEN and CDR2 is SYDVKM. There are 12 residues in the CDR3. V was cut by 3 bases and J by 4 bases, with 4 bases left in between. CDR3 sequence reads: CASSFLYNEQFF. The CDR3 region has the DNA TGTGCCAGCAGTTTCCTTTACAATGAGCAGTTCTTC.

The table lists this clone with a few counts. V and J are TRBV21-1 and TRBJ1-5. TRBV21-1 is an annotated pseudogene. This CDR3 has 16 residues. The CDR3 reads CASSKMSRYSNQPQHF. The DNA of the CDR3 is TGTGCCAGCAGCAAAATGAGCCGATATAGCAATCAGCCCCAGCATTTT.

A few counts support this clone. This chain uses TRBV7-2 with TRBJ1-2, with D perhaps matching TRBD1 (6 bases). Germline CDR1 SGHTA, CDR2 FQGNSA. This CDR3 spans 14 amino acids. With 8 bases removed from V and 3 bases from J, the gap between germline ends came to 16 bases. DNA for the CDR3: TGTGCCAGCTCCCAGTCGGCAGGGGACTATGGCTACACCTTC. This encodes CASSQSAGDYGYTF.

The rearrangement joins TRBV19 to TRBJ1-1; 11 bases fit TRBD1. CDR1 and CDR2 from the germline V gene are LNHDA and SQIVND (reference sequence). The length of the CDR3 is 15 residues. V lost 6 bases, J lost 6 bases, and 9 bases stayed unmatched. CDR3 region: CASRGGTGGSAEAFF. The CDR3 bases are TGTGCCAGTAGAGGGGGGACAGGGGGGTCCGCTGAAGCTTTCTTT. The variable domain in full, with the rest retrieved from reference TRBV19 and TRBJ1-1, is DGGITQSPKYLFRKEGQNVTLSCEQNLNHDAMYWYRQDPGQGLRLIYYSQIVNDFQKGDIAEGYSVSREKKESFPLTVTSAQKNPTAFYLCASRGGTGGSAEAFFGQGTRLTVV.

J is TRBJ2-7 and V is TRBV30, with 7 positions matching TRBD1. Germline CDR1 GTSNPN, CDR2 SVGIG (reference sequence). V shed 7 bases, J shed 3 bases, and the junction held 3 bases outside the gene matches. The CDR3 covers 11 residues. CDR3 bases: TGTGCCTTTGGGACAGACTACGAGCAGTACTTC. This sequence encodes CAFGTDYEQYF.

This sequence joins TRBV6-5 and TRBJ2-1; 9 bases fit TRBD1. With V trimmed by 4 bases and J by 5 bases, 9 bases remained unmatched. Germline CDR1 is MNHEY and CDR2 is SVGAGI. The CDR3 is made up of 16 amino acids. CDR3 amino acids: CASSFAPGTGNNEQFF. As DNA, the CDR3 is TGTGCCAGCAGTTTCGCTCCCGGGACAGGGAACAATGAGCAGTTCTTC.

This clone was seen a single time. V and J are TRBV4-3 and TRBJ2-6, with 12 positions matching TRBD2. Per germline, CDR1 LGHNA and CDR2 YSLEER. V was pared by 3 bases and J by 0 bases, with 3 bases of the junction left unmatched. The CDR3 is 18 residues long. CDR3 sequence (DNA): TGCGCCAGCAGCCAGGGACTAGCGGGCAGCTCTGGGGCCAACGTCCTGACTTTC. Translated: CASSQGLAGSSGANVLTF.

Note on this clone: The same CDR3 also results from other DNA sequences found in this sample. The V call is TRBV19, the J call TRBJ1-5; D ambiguous. CDR1 is LNHDA and CDR2 is SQIVND in the germline V gene (reference sequence). Trimming removed 5 bases at V and 2 bases at J, with 7 bases between. The CDR3 is 13 amino acids. This CDR3 is CASSRQGNQPQHF. DNA of the CDR3: TGTGCCAGTAGTCGGCAGGGCAATCAGCCCCAGCATTTT.

This clone has only a few counts. The chain joins TRBV7-2 to TRBJ2-5; 14 bases map to TRBD2. CDR1 SGHTA and CDR2 FQGNSA come from the germline V gene. This CDR3 has 16 residues. V lost 2 bases and J lost 11; bases outside the gene matches: 10. In nucleotides, the CDR3 is TGTGCCAGCAGCTTATGGGGACTAGCGGGAGCTGGAGAGCAGTACTTC. Its protein is CASSLWGLAGAGEQYF.

The chain employs TRBV18 and TRBJ2-7, with D possibly TRBD2 on 6 matching bases. Germline V gives CDR1 KGHSH, CDR2 LQKENI. The CDR3 covers 15 residues. The ends were cut back, 6 bases at V and 4 bases at J, with 19 bases in the middle. CDR3 region: CASSPSRDFLYEQYF. In nucleotides, the CDR3 is TGTGCCAGCTCCCCTTCCCGGGACTTTCTTTACGAGCAGTACTTC.

V usage is TRBV20-1 and J usage is TRBJ2-3; D is ambiguous. From germline, CDR1 is DFQATT and CDR2 SNEGSKA (reference sequence). The CDR3 covers 11 residues. V gave up 4 bases and J gave up 6 bases, with 8 bases separating them. The CDR3, as DNA: TGCAGTGCTACAATGGAGGATACGCAGTATTTT. Amino acid sequence: CSATMEDTQYF.

The table lists this clone with a few counts. The chain has TRBV2 and TRBJ2-4; TRBD2 matches at 7 bases. This CDR3 region has 17 residues. Trimming at V came to 4 bases and at J to 6 bases, leaving 15 bases not matched to a gene. Germline V lookup: CDR1 SNHLY, CDR2 FYNNEI. CDR3 DNA sequence: TGTGCCAGCAGTGCCAGCGGAGGGAGGGCTTGGGGAAACATTCAGTACTTC. This codes for CASSASGGRAWGNIQYF.

The gene calls are TRBV7-2 and TRBJ1-2; D not resolved. The CDR3 runs 14 residues. Trimming took off 5 bases at V and 1 base at J, with 11 bases between the two ends. The V gene's germline CDR1 is SGHTA and CDR2 FQGNSA. This CDR3 is CASSPGRDNYGYTF. The CDR3 DNA sequence: TGTGCCAGCAGCCCCGGGAGGGATAACTATGGCTACACCTTC.

This sequence joins TRBV19 and TRBJ2-7, with TRBD1 matching over 11 bases. CDR3 length: 14 residues. Looked up from germline, CDR1 is LNHDA and CDR2 is SQIVND (reference sequence). The junction had 5 bases not matched to a gene; V was cut back by 5 bases and J by 5 bases. CDR3 region: CASSSGQGVHEQYF. The CDR3 region has the DNA TGTGCCAGTAGTTCGGGACAGGGGGTCCACGAGCAGTACTTC.

This clone has a handful of counts. J is TRBJ2-3 and V is TRBV5-4; D remains ambiguous. The germline CDR1 and CDR2 sequences are SGHNT and YYREEE (reference sequence). CDR3 length equals 16 residues. V was shortened by 3 bases and J by 1 base, with 15 bases between the two germline ends. CDR3 nucleotides: TGTGCCAGCAGCTACGTACGACCGACTGGCACAGATACGCAGTATTTT. It specifies CASSYVRPTGTDTQYF. The variable domain in full, with the rest retrieved from reference TRBV5-4 and TRBJ2-3, is ETGVTQSPTHLIKTRGQQVTLRCSSQSGHNTVSWYQQALGQGPQFIFQYYREEENGRGNFPPRFSGLQFPNYSSELNVNALELDDSALYLCASSYVRPTGTDTQYFGPGTRLTVL.

The V gene is TRBV11-2, the J gene TRBJ2-7, with a weak D call TRBD1 (6 bases). The germline V gene has CDR1 SGHAT and CDR2 FQNNGV. CDR3 length equals 13 residues. The V gene lost 2 bases and the J gene lost 2 bases, with 7 bases spanning the gap. DNA for the CDR3: TGTGCCAGCAGCTTATACAGGGCCTACGAGCAGTACTTC. Protein: CASSLYRAYEQYF.

The CDR3 region is CASSLWGESYEQYF. The CDR3, as DNA: TGTGCCAGCAGCCTTTGGGGAGAGTCCTACGAGCAGTACTTC. The rearrangement uses TRBV7-9 and TRBJ2-7, with D perhaps matching TRBD2 (5 bases). V lost 5 bases and J lost 1, with 12 bases in between. CDR1 SEHNR and CDR2 FQNEAQ come from the germline V gene (reference sequence). CDR3 size: 14 residues.

This chain uses TRBV9 with TRBJ2-2, with TRBD1 matching 7 bases. With V trimmed by 4 bases and J by 7 bases, 7 bases remained unmatched. CDR1 is SGDLS, CDR2 YYNGEE, per germline. CDR3 size: 14 residues. CDR3 in DNA: TGTGCCAGCAGCTCGAGAACAGGGGTCGGGGAGCTGTTTTTT. This encodes CASSSRTGVGELFF.

This chain links TRBV5-1 with TRBJ2-5, with TRBD2 identical over 14 bases. J was trimmed by 1 base and V by 4 bases; bases with no gene match: 3. The germline CDR1 and CDR2 sequences are SGHRS and YFSETQ. The CDR3 sequence is 16 residues long. The CDR3 DNA is TGCGCCAGCAGCCCGGGACTAGCGGGAGTCCAAGAGACCCAGTACTTC. Encoded protein: CASSPGLAGVQETQYF.

This clone was counted a single time. The chain recombines TRBV18 with TRBJ2-5, with TRBD1 matching over 7 bases. V lost 4 bases to trimming and J lost 1 base; unmatched junction nucleotides: 6. Germline CDR1 is KGHSH and CDR2 is LQKENI. The CDR3 is 15 amino acids. The chain's CDR3 is CASSRQTGSQETQYF. The CDR3 DNA sequence: TGTGCCAGCTCACGACAGACAGGGTCCCAAGAGACCCAGTACTTC.

This clone occurred a few times. This chain uses TRBV5-1 with TRBJ2-1; TRBD1 agrees at 7 bases. The CDR3 totals 12 residues. The germline gives CDR1 SGHRS, CDR2 YFSETQ. J lost 8 bases, V lost 3 bases, and 2 bases had no gene match. CDR3 region: CASSSQGYEQFF. Here the CDR3 DNA reads TGCGCCAGCAGCTCACAGGGGTATGAGCAGTTCTTC.